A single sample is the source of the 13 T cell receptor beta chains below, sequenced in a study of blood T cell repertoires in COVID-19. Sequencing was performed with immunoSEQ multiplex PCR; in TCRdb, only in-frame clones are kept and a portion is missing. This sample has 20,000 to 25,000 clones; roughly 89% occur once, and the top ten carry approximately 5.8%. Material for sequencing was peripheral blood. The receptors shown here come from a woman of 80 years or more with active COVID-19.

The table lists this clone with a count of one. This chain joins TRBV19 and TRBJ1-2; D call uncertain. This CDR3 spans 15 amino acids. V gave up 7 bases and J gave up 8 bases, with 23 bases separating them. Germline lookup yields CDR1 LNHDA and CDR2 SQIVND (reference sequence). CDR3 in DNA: TGTGCCAGTAACGATCCGGGAGCCCTTCTTTGGGGCTACACCTTC. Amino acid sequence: CASNDPGALLWGYTF.

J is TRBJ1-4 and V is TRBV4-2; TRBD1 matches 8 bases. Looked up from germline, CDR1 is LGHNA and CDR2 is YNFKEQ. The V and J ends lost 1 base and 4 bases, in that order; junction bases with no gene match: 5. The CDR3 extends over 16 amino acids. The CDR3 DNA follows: TGTGCCAGCAGCCAAGGTGTCACAGGGGGTAATGAAAAACTGTTTTTT. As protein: CASSQGVTGGNEKLFF.

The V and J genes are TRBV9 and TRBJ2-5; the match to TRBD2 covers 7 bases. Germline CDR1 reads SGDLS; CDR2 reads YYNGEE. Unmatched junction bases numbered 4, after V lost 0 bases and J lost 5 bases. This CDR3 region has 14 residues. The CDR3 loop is CASSVGGTTETQYF. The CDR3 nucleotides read TGTGCCAGCAGCGTAGGGGGGACTACGGAGACCCAGTACTTC. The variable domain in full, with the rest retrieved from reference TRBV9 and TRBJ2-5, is DSGVTQTPKHLITATGQRVTLRCSPRSGDLSVYWYQQSLDQGLQFLIQYYNGEERAKGNILERFSAQQFPDLHSELNLSSLELGDSALYFCASSVGGTTETQYFGPGTRLLVL.

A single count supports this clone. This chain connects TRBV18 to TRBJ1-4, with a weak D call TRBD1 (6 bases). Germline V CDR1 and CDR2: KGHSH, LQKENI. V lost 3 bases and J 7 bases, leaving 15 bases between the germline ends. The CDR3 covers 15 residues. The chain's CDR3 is CASSPQGFSSEKLFF. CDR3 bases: TGTGCCAGCTCACCCCAGGGGTTTTCGAGTGAAAAACTGTTTTTT.

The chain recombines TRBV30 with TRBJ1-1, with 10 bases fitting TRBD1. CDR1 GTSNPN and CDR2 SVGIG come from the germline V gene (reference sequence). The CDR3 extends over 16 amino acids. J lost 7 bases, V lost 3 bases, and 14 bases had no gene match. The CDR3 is CAWRPDRGPLPREAFF. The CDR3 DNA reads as TGTGCCTGGAGGCCTGACAGGGGGCCTCTGCCACGTGAAGCTTTCTTT.

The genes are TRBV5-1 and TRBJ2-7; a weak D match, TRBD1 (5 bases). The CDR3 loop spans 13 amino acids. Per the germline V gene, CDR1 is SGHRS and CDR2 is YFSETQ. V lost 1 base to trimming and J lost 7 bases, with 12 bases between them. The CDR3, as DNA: TGCGCCAGCAGCTTGTCGTCAGGGTTTGAGCAGTACTTC. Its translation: CASSLSSGFEQYF.

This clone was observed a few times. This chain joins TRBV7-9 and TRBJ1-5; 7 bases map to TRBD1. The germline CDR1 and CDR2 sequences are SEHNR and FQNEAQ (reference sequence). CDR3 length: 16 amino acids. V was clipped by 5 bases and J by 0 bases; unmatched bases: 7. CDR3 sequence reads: CASSPQGPSSNQPQHF. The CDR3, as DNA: TGTGCCAGCAGCCCACAGGGGCCGAGTAGCAATCAGCCCCAGCATTTT.

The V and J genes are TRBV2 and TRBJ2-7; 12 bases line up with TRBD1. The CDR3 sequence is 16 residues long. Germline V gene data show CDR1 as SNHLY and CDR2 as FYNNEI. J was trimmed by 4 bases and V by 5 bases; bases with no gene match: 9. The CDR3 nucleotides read TGTGCCAGCAGTTACCGGGACAGGGGGCTTAGGTACGAGCAGTACTTC. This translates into CASSYRDRGLRYEQYF.

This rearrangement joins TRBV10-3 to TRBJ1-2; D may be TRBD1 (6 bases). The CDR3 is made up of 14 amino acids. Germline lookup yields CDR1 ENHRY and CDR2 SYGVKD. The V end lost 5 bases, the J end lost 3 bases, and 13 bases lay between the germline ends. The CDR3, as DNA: TGTGCCATCAGTCATGGGGGCACGGACTATGGCTACACCTTC. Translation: CAISHGGTDYGYTF.

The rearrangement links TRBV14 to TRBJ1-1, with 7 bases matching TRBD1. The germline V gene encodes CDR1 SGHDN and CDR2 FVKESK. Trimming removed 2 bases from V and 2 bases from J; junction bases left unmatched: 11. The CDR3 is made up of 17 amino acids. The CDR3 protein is CASSQYRGLTINTEAFF. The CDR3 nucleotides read TGTGCCAGCAGCCAATACAGGGGATTGACCATTAACACTGAAGCTTTCTTT. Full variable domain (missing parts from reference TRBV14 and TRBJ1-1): EAGVTQFPSHSVIEKGQTVTLRCDPISGHDNLYWYRRVMGKEIKFLLHFVKESKQDESGMPNNRFLAERTGGTYSTLKVQPAELEDSGVYFCASSQYRGLTINTEAFFGQGTRLTVV.

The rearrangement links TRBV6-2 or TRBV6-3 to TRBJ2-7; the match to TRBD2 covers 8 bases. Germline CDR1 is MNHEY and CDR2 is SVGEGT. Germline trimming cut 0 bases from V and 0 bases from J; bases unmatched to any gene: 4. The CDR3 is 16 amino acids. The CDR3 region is CASSYSLAGSSYEQYF. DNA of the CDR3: TGTGCCAGCAGTTACTCCCTAGCGGGTTCCTCCTACGAGCAGTACTTC.

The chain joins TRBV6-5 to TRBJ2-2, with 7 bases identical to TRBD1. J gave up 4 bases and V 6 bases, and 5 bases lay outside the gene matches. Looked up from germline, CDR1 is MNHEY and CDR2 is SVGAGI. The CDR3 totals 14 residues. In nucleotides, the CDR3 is TGTGCCAGCAGGCAGGGGGAGATCACCGGGGAGCTGTTTTTT. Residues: CASRQGEITGELFF.

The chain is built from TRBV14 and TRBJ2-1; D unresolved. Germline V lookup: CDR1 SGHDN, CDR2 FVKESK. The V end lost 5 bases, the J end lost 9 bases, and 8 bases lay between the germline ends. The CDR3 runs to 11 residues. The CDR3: CASSGVGEQFF. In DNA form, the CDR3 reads TGTGCCAGCAGCGGAGTGGGTGAGCAGTTCTTC.